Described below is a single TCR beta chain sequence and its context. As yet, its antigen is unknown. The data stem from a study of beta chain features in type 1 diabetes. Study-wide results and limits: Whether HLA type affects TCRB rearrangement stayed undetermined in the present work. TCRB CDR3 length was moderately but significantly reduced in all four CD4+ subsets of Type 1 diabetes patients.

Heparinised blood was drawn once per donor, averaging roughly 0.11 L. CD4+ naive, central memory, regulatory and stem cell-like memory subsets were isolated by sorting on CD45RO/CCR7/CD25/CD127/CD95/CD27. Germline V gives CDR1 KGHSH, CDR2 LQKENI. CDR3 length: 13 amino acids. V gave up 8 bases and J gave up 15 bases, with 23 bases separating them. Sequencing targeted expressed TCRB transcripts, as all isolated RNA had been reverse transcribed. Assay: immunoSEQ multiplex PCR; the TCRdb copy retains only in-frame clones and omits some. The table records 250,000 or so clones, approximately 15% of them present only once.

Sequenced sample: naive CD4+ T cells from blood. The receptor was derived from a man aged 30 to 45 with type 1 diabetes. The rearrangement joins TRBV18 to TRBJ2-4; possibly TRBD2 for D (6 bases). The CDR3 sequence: CASLSDLAGSPYF. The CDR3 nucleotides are TGTGCCAGCCTGTCCGACTTGGCGGGGTCGCCGTACTTC.